This is a list of T cell receptor beta chains from one sample in a study of blood T cells in healthy people across ages. One entry per CDR3 protein results from TCRdb running MiXCR on the 5' RACE reads. The data contain around 1,000,000 distinct CDR3 sequences, more than 30% of them seen just once; the ten biggest clones take up less than 15%. The sequencing sample was made of blood. The receptors shown here come from a man between 18 and 35 years old in good health. CDR3s include the opening cysteine and the closing phenylalanine or tryptophan. A D gene is named only where the DNA matches it firmly. For some rows the clone size is stated as once, few or many, or as a class when expanded; others skip it.

cdr3_nt: TGCGCCAGCAGCCTACAGGGATTACCTGAAGCTTTCTTT
cdr3_aa: CASSLQGLPEAFF
v_call: TRBV5-1
d_call: NA
j_call: TRBJ1-1
clone_size: NA

cdr3_nt: TGTGCCAGCAGCGGAGCTGGGTCTTCCGGCTACACCTTC
cdr3_aa: CASSGAGSSGYTF
v_call: TRBV9
d_call: NA
j_call: TRBJ1-2
clone_size: NA

cdr3_nt: TGTGCCAGCAGCTCACAAGGGACCGCGAAGAATGAAAAACTGTTTTTT
cdr3_aa: CASSSQGTAKNEKLFF
v_call: TRBV5-6
d_call: NA
j_call: TRBJ1-4
clone_size: NA

cdr3_nt: TGTGCCACCGCCCGTCGTCTGACCGGGGAGCTGTTTTTT
cdr3_aa: CATARRLTGELFF
v_call: TRBV15
d_call: NA
j_call: TRBJ2-2
clone_size: NA

cdr3_nt: TGTGCCAGCAGCTTAGATGGGGCTAGTGGCTCTGAGACCCGGTACTTC
cdr3_aa: CASSLDGASGSETRYF
v_call: TRBV11-2
d_call: NA
j_call: TRBJ2-7
clone_size: NA

cdr3_nt: TGTGCCAGCAGCCAAGATGGGGGAGAGCTTGAAAAACTGTTTTTT
cdr3_aa: CASSQDGGELEKLFF
v_call: TRBV4-2
d_call: NA
j_call: TRBJ1-4
clone_size: NA

cdr3_nt: TGTGCCAGCAGCCAATTTGGCGACCAGGGAGGACTAAGACCCCAGCATTTT
cdr3_aa: CASSQFGDQGGLRPQHF
v_call: TRBV4-2
d_call: NA
j_call: TRBJ1-5
clone_size: NA

cdr3_nt: TGTGCCAGCAGTGTGGGAGTAGCGGGGACAGATACGCAGTATTTT
cdr3_aa: CASSVGVAGTDTQYF
v_call: TRBV7-9
d_call: TRBD2
j_call: TRBJ2-3
clone_size: NA

cdr3_nt: TGTGCCAGCACCCAGACAGGGTGGACTGGAAACACCATATATTTT
cdr3_aa: CASTQTGWTGNTIYF
v_call: TRBV6-6
d_call: TRBD1
j_call: TRBJ1-3
clone_size: NA

cdr3_nt: TGTGCCAGCAGCATACCCCCCTCAACTGGGAACAATGAGCAGTACTTC
cdr3_aa: CASSIPPSTGNNEQYF
v_call: TRBV5-5
d_call: NA
j_call: TRBJ2-5
clone_size: NA

cdr3_nt: TGCGCCAGCAGCCCGAGGAGGGGGAATCAGCCCCAGCATTTT
cdr3_aa: CASSPRRGNQPQHF
v_call: TRBV4-3
d_call: NA
j_call: TRBJ1-5
clone_size: NA

cdr3_nt: TGTGCCAGCAGTTCCTGGGGCGGGTGTTCACAGTTCTTC
cdr3_aa: CASSSWGGCSQFF
v_call: TRBV12-3/TRBV12-4
d_call: NA
j_call: TRBJ2-1
clone_size: NA

cdr3_nt: TGTGCCAGCAGTTACGCCCAGGGGAGGGTTTCGAACACTGAAGCTTTCTTT
cdr3_aa: CASSYAQGRVSNTEAFF
v_call: TRBV6-6
d_call: NA
j_call: TRBJ1-1
clone_size: NA

cdr3_nt: TGTGCCCTTCGCGGGGGATCGAACACTGAAGCTTTCTTT
cdr3_aa: CALRGGSNTEAFF
v_call: TRBV12-3/TRBV12-4
d_call: NA
j_call: TRBJ1-1
clone_size: NA

cdr3_nt: TGTGCCAGCAGCATCATGGATAGCTACACCTTC
cdr3_aa: CASSIMDSYTF
v_call: TRBV7-9
d_call: NA
j_call: TRBJ1-2
clone_size: NA

cdr3_nt: TGTGCCAGCGGCCAACCGGACAGGGGCGGGGAGCTGTTTTTT
cdr3_aa: CASGQPDRGGELFF
v_call: TRBV12-3/TRBV12-4
d_call: TRBD1
j_call: TRBJ2-2
clone_size: NA

cdr3_nt: TGCGCCAGCAGGGCCATACCCTCCTACGAGCAGTACTTC
cdr3_aa: CASRAIPSYEQYF
v_call: TRBV5-1
d_call: NA
j_call: TRBJ2-7
clone_size: NA

cdr3_nt: TGTGCCAGCAGTCCCCAGGGGCTAACTACCTACGAGCAGTACTTC
cdr3_aa: CASSPQGLTTYEQYF
v_call: TRBV6-6
d_call: NA
j_call: TRBJ2-7
clone_size: many

cdr3_nt: TGCGCCAGCAGCCAACAACAGGGGGCTCGGGAGACCCAGTACTTC
cdr3_aa: CASSQQQGARETQYF
v_call: TRBV4-3
d_call: TRBD1
j_call: TRBJ2-5
clone_size: NA

cdr3_nt: TGTGCCAGCAGTTACACAGAGGGACAGGGGCCCCGGGTATCGAATGAGCAGTTCTTC
cdr3_aa: CASSYTEGQGPRVSNEQFF
v_call: TRBV12-3/TRBV12-4
d_call: TRBD1
j_call: TRBJ2-1
clone_size: NA

cdr3_nt: TGTGCCAGCAGACGAGGGGTTCGGAGCTACACCTTC
cdr3_aa: CASRRGVRSYTF
v_call: TRBV28
d_call: NA
j_call: TRBJ1-2
clone_size: NA

cdr3_nt: TGCAGTGCTAGCACCGGGGAGTTCAATGAGCAGTTCTTC
cdr3_aa: CSASTGEFNEQFF
v_call: TRBV20-1
d_call: NA
j_call: TRBJ2-1
clone_size: few

cdr3_nt: TGTGCCAGCAGCTTAGGGAGGGTAGGGGCCGCTGGGGCTGAAGCTTTCTTT
cdr3_aa: CASSLGRVGAAGAEAFF
v_call: TRBV7-9
d_call: NA
j_call: TRBJ1-1
clone_size: few

cdr3_nt: TGCGCCAGCAGCCAAGCCGGGACAGGGTTTCAGCCCCAGCATTTT
cdr3_aa: CASSQAGTGFQPQHF
v_call: TRBV4-1
d_call: TRBD1
j_call: TRBJ1-5
clone_size: NA

cdr3_nt: TGCAGCGTTGCATCCGGGACAGAGGTCAATGAGCAGTTCTTC
cdr3_aa: CSVASGTEVNEQFF
v_call: TRBV29-1
d_call: TRBD1
j_call: TRBJ2-1
clone_size: NA

cdr3_nt: TGTACCAGCAGCTTAGAGGTCGAGACCTCGGAAAAACTGTTTTTT
cdr3_aa: CTSSLEVETSEKLFF
v_call: TRBV7-2
d_call: NA
j_call: TRBJ1-4
clone_size: NA

cdr3_nt: TGTGCCAGCAGCTTAGAAGGAACGGCAGGTGAAGCTTTCTTT
cdr3_aa: CASSLEGTAGEAFF
v_call: TRBV7-2
d_call: NA
j_call: TRBJ1-1
clone_size: few

cdr3_nt: TGTGCCAGCAGCTTAGGAGTAGGGGGCAATGAGCAGTACTTC
cdr3_aa: CASSLGVGGNEQYF
v_call: TRBV7-9
d_call: TRBD1
j_call: TRBJ2-7
clone_size: few

cdr3_nt: TGCGCCAGCCTTCCTAGCGGGGGGTTTCATAATGAGCAGTTCTTC
cdr3_aa: CASLPSGGFHNEQFF
v_call: TRBV5-1
d_call: TRBD2
j_call: TRBJ2-1
clone_size: NA

cdr3_nt: TGCGCCAGCAGCCAAGACCAGGGTCACTATGGCTACACCTTC
cdr3_aa: CASSQDQGHYGYTF
v_call: TRBV4-3
d_call: NA
j_call: TRBJ1-2
clone_size: NA

cdr3_nt: TGTGCCAGCTCCCAGAACTCCGACAGGGAAGAGACCCAGTACTTC
cdr3_aa: CASSQNSDREETQYF
v_call: TRBV18
d_call: TRBD1
j_call: TRBJ2-5
clone_size: NA

cdr3_nt: TGTGCCAGCAGGCTGGGGAGCGGGAACACTGAAGCTTTCTTT
cdr3_aa: CASRLGSGNTEAFF
v_call: TRBV27
d_call: NA
j_call: TRBJ1-1
clone_size: NA

cdr3_nt: TGCGCCAGCAGCCACAAGCACCGGGACAGGTTGGAGAACACTGAAGCTTTCTTT
cdr3_aa: CASSHKHRDRLENTEAFF
v_call: TRBV4-3
d_call: TRBD1
j_call: TRBJ1-1
clone_size: NA

cdr3_nt: TGCAGTGCTAGACGGGACAGGGGGCGCCCCCCCTATAATTCACCCCTCCACTTT
cdr3_aa: CSARRDRGRPPYNSPLHF
v_call: TRBV20-1
d_call: TRBD1
j_call: TRBJ1-6
clone_size: few

cdr3_nt: TGTGCCAGTGCGTGGCAGGCAGATACGCAGTATTTT
cdr3_aa: CASAWQADTQYF
v_call: TRBV12-3/TRBV12-4
d_call: NA
j_call: TRBJ2-3
clone_size: few

cdr3_nt: TGTGCCAGCAGCTTAGGGGGAACCCTCTCCTACAATGAGCAGTTCTTC
cdr3_aa: CASSLGGTLSYNEQFF
v_call: TRBV11-1
d_call: NA
j_call: TRBJ2-1
clone_size: NA

cdr3_nt: TGTGCCAGCCTCCTGGGACAGTTGAACACTGAAGCTTTCTTT
cdr3_aa: CASLLGQLNTEAFF
v_call: TRBV12-3/TRBV12-4
d_call: TRBD1
j_call: TRBJ1-1
clone_size: NA

cdr3_nt: TGTGCCAGCAGCGTCATTAAAGGGACCCCTCAAAGGGACTACGAGCAGTACTTC
cdr3_aa: CASSVIKGTPQRDYEQYF
v_call: TRBV21-1
d_call: NA
j_call: TRBJ2-7
clone_size: few

cdr3_nt: TGTGCCAGCAGCTTTAGCGTCTCGGACAGAGGCACAGATACGCAGTATTTT
cdr3_aa: CASSFSVSDRGTDTQYF
v_call: TRBV5-6
d_call: NA
j_call: TRBJ2-3
clone_size: NA

cdr3_nt: TGTGCCAGCCAACTCAAGGCGGGGGAAGAGACCCAGTACTTC
cdr3_aa: CASQLKAGEETQYF
v_call: TRBV13
d_call: TRBD2
j_call: TRBJ2-5
clone_size: NA